This TCR beta chain originates from a study of blood T cell repertoires in COVID-19. The repertoire was sequenced with immunoSEQ multiplex PCR; TCRdb's copy has only in-frame clones and lacks some. This table has 160,000 or so clones, about 83% appearing once. The ends were cut back, 8 bases at V and 5 bases at J, with 16 bases in the middle. The CDR3 is 13 amino acids. Germline assignment: CDR1 MNHEY and CDR2 SVGAGI. The origin of this receptor is a human donor in a cohort sampled during active COVID-19. The chain links TRBV6-5 to TRBJ2-7; TRBD1 might be the D (6 bases). The sample taken for sequencing was peripheral blood. The CDR3 bases are TGTGCCAGCCTTGACAGGCCCAGGAACGAGCAGTACTTC. Encoded protein: CASLDRPRNEQYF.